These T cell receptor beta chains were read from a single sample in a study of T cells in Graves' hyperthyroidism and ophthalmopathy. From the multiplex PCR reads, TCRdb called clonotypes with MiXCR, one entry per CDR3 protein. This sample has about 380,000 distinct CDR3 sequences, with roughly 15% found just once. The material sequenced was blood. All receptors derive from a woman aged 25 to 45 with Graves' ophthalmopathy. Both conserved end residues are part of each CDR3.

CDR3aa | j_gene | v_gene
CSARAPDQVPAGSTDTQYF | TRBJ2-3 | TRBV20-1
CASSTSPPGETQYF | TRBJ2-5 | TRBV9
CASSLDGTGNEQYF | TRBJ2-7 | TRBV12-3/TRBV12-4
CASSERSGGGDTQYF | TRBJ2-3 | TRBV2
CSAATGMPHSGNTIYF | TRBJ1-3 | TRBV20-1
CASILDIHTDTQYF | TRBJ2-3 | TRBV28
CASSQGFPRTDTQYF | TRBJ2-3 | TRBV6-1
CASSAMGRGFYNEQFF | TRBJ2-1 | TRBV6-4
CASSSARTNSGANVLTF | TRBJ2-6 | TRBV27
CASSLGGSGGSPHEQFF | TRBJ2-1 | TRBV5-1
CAARQDLSGNTIYF | TRBJ1-3 | TRBV10-3
CASSLSMPRGTINTIYF | TRBJ1-3 | TRBV27
CASGPGQGTGELFF | TRBJ2-2 | TRBV6-2/TRBV6-3
CASSEEGGGDRGTQYF | TRBJ2-3 | TRBV6-1
CSATSGGGETQYF | TRBJ2-5 | TRBV20-1
CATSRSGQGAHEQYF | TRBJ2-7 | TRBV15
CASSSPGARSGSYNSPLHF | TRBJ1-6 | TRBV13
CASSPGSGNQPQHF | TRBJ1-5 | TRBV18
CASSSENSNQPQHF | TRBJ1-5 | TRBV6-4
CASSEIWRDSDNEKLFF | TRBJ1-4 | TRBV2
CASSQDTLTAVEQYF | TRBJ2-7 | TRBV4-2
CSARPLGTAAWELFF | TRBJ2-2 | TRBV20-1
CASSRAVAGYTF | TRBJ1-2 | TRBV7-9
CASSMTGAQHF | TRBJ1-5 | TRBV12-3/TRBV12-4
CASMKGSGDTQYF | TRBJ2-3 | TRBV2
CATSGPGTSNYGYTF | TRBJ1-2 | TRBV24-1
CSGSRVMNTEAFF | TRBJ1-1 | TRBV20-1
CASRDRGVPEAFF | TRBJ1-1 | TRBV19
CSATPREKDTQYF | TRBJ2-3 | TRBV20-1
CASSDGTGFVRSGDTQYF | TRBJ2-3 | TRBV11-2
CASSFVRASGYGYTF | TRBJ1-2 | TRBV5-8
CASSLTSGSRNEQFF | TRBJ2-1 | TRBV7-3
CASSQDLGEQETRYF | TRBJ2-5 | TRBV14
CASSLAGTGSGANVLTF | TRBJ2-6 | TRBV5-1
CATSRDSAGGPGTGELFF | TRBJ2-2 | TRBV15
CASSYPTVSGANVLTF | TRBJ2-6 | TRBV6-2/TRBV6-3